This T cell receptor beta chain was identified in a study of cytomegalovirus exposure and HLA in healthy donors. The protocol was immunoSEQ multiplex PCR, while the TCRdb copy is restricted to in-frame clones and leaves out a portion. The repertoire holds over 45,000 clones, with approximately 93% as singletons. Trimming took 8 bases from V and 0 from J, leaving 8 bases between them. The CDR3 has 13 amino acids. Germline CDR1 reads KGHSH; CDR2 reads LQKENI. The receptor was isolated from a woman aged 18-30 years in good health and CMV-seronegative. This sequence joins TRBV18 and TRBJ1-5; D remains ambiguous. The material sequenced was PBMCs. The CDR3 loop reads CASKDYSNQPQHF. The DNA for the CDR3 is TGTGCCAGCAAGGACTATAGCAATCAGCCCCAGCATTTT. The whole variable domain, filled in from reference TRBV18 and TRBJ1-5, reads NAGVMQNPRHLVRRRGQEARLRCSPMKGHSHVYWYRQLPEEGLKFMVYLQKENIIDESGMPKERFSAEFPKEGPSILRIQQVVRGDSAAYFCASKDYSNQPQHFGDGTRLSIL.